This T cell receptor beta chain was identified in a study of early T cells in non-severe SARS-CoV-2 infection. Study findings and constraints: Anti-spike CD8 responses were favored in VDJdb matching, and private and CD4 specificities were missed.

This clonotype has ten or more counts. Its antigen is not known. The CDR3 is 15 amino acids. Trimming took 2 bases from V and 0 from J, leaving 14 bases between them. In germline, CDR1 is SQVTM, CDR2 ANQGSEA. Researchers tagged individual cDNA molecules with unique molecular identifiers. MiXCR, applied by TCRdb to the 5' RACE reads, yields one record per CDR3 protein. The table shows roughly 80,000 distinct CDR3 sequences, with less than 20% occurring only once. The sample taken for sequencing was whole blood. The sequence was obtained from an adult who was a healthcare worker with PCR-confirmed SARS-CoV-2 infection or an uninfected control (not recorded which). This chain joins TRBV29-1 and TRBJ2-7, with a possible D match to TRBD1 (6 bases). The CDR3 protein is CSVETPQGASYEQYF. In DNA form, the CDR3 reads TGCAGCGTTGAAACGCCACAGGGAGCCTCCTACGAGCAGTACTTC.